Below, 24 T cell receptor beta chains from the same sample are listed, as sequenced in a study of blood T cell repertoires in COVID-19. Sequencing used immunoSEQ multiplex PCR; TCRdb keeps in-frame clones, though not all of them. Among around 100,000 clones listed, roughly 85% were seen once. The sequenced material came from peripheral blood. These receptors were obtained from a middle-aged man with acute or convalescent COVID-19.

This rearrangement joins TRBV2 to TRBJ2-7; 10 bases are shared with TRBD2. Unmatched junction bases numbered 15, after V lost 8 bases and J lost 5 bases. Germline V gene lookup returns CDR1 SNHLY and CDR2 FYNNEI. The CDR3 is made up of 16 amino acids. The CDR3 DNA follows: TGTGCCAGCCGAGACCTGGGGAGCGGGGGGGCTGACGAGCAGTACTTC. Its protein product is CASRDLGSGGADEQYF.

This clone was counted a single time. A read error may account for a junction end that differs from germline. The genes are TRBV19 and TRBJ1-2; D might be TRBD1 (6 bases). The CDR3 is 14 residues long. Germline V gives CDR1 LNHDA, CDR2 SQIVND (reference sequence). This CDR3 reads CASEDRTKLYSYTF. CDR3 DNA: TGTGCCAGTGAAGACAGGACGAAGCTCTATAGCTACACCTTC. Full variable domain (outside the CDR3, taken from reference TRBV19 and TRBJ1-2): DGGITQSPKYLFRKEGQNVTLSCEQNLNHDAMYWYRQDPGQGLRLIYYSQIVNDFQKGDIAEGYSVSREKKESFPLTVTSAQKNPTAFYLCASEDRTKLYSYTFGSGTRLTVV.

The chain links TRBV6-1 to TRBJ1-6, with D possibly matching TRBD1 (6 bases). The germline gives CDR1 MNHNS, CDR2 SASEGT. The CDR3 runs 17 residues. Trimming shortened V by 4 bases and J by 0 bases, and 13 bases separated the two germline ends. The CDR3 region has the DNA TGTGCCAGCAGTGCGAAGGGGGAACCCTCCTATAATTCACCCCTCCACTTT. Protein: CASSAKGEPSYNSPLHF.

The rearrangement uses TRBV25-1 and TRBJ2-3, with a tentative D call TRBD2 (5 bases). Germline lookup yields CDR1 MGHDK and CDR2 SYGVNS. The CDR3 covers 14 residues. Trimming removed 7 bases from V and 2 bases from J, with 13 bases in between. Here the CDR3 DNA reads TGTGCCAGCAAATCTCAGCGGAACACAGATACGCAGTATTTT. Translation gives CASKSQRNTDTQYF.

The rearrangement joins TRBV27 to TRBJ2-6; D not resolved. Trimming shortened V by 6 bases and J by 1 base, and 16 bases separated the two germline ends. Germline CDR1 reads MNHEY; CDR2 reads SMNVEV (reference sequence). This CDR3 comprises 17 residues. The CDR3 is CASSRLMRESGANVLTF. The DNA for the CDR3 is TGTGCCAGCAGCCGCTTAATGAGAGAATCTGGGGCCAACGTCCTGACTTTC. The full variable domain, rest sourced from reference TRBV27 and TRBJ2-6, is EAQVTQNPRYLITVTGKKLTVTCSQNMNHEYMSWYRQDPGLGLRQIYYSMNVEVTDKGDVPEGYKVSRKEKRNFPLILESPSPNQTSLYFCASSRLMRESGANVLTFGAGSRLTVL.

This chain joins TRBV6-5 and TRBJ2-3, with 8 bases that match TRBD1. The germline V gene has CDR1 MNHEY and CDR2 SVGAGI. CDR3 length: 13 residues. The V and J ends lost 8 bases and 1 base, in that order; junction bases with no gene match: 2. The DNA of the CDR3 is TGTGCCAGCCTGGGACAGGGCACAGATACGCAGTATTTT. It encodes CASLGQGTDTQYF.

The V and J genes are TRBV25-1 and TRBJ1-4; D may be TRBD1 (5 bases). The germline CDR1 and CDR2 sequences are MGHDK and SYGVNS. The CDR3 runs to 16 residues. The V gene lost 3 bases and the J gene lost 2 bases, with 13 bases spanning the gap. This CDR3 is CASSEVGRGTNEKLFF. In DNA, the CDR3 is TGTGCCAGCAGTGAGGTCGGAAGGGGCACTAATGAAAAACTGTTTTTT.

This clone was detected only a few times. The chain joins TRBV20-1 to TRBJ1-1; tentative D call: TRBD1 (6 bases). The V end lost 3 bases, the J end lost 8 bases, and 25 bases lay between the germline ends. This CDR3 comprises 16 residues. The germline V gene encodes CDR1 DFQATT and CDR2 SNEGSKA (reference sequence). The CDR3 reads CSASGGGGFSLLEAFF. The DNA of the CDR3 is TGCAGTGCTAGTGGGGGAGGGGGGTTTAGTTTACTGGAAGCTTTCTTT.

This clone appeared a few times. The V call is TRBV7-9, the J call TRBJ1-2; TRBD1 matches at 8 bases. V lost 5 bases to trimming and J lost 2 bases; unmatched junction nucleotides: 4. The CDR3 runs to 14 residues. CDR1 and CDR2 (germline): SEHNR, FQNEAQ (reference sequence). DNA of the CDR3: TGTGCCAGCAGCCCGACAGGGGCGAACTATGGCTACACCTTC. Protein: CASSPTGANYGYTF.

The chain joins TRBV7-9 to TRBJ1-1, with D possibly TRBD1 on 6 matching bases. This CDR3 is built from 13 residues. The V gene's germline CDR1 is SEHNR and CDR2 FQNEAQ (reference sequence). V lost 5 bases to trimming and J lost 1 base, with 8 bases between them. In nucleotides, the CDR3 is TGTGCCAGCAGCGCACAGGGGAACACTGAAGCTTTCTTT. The encoded protein is CASSAQGNTEAFF.

The chain recombines TRBV3-1 (or the pseudogene TRBV3-2) with TRBJ1-6; D might be TRBD1 (5 bases). Looked up from germline, CDR1 is LGHDT and CDR2 is YNNKEL (reference sequence). The CDR3 is made up of 16 amino acids. The V and J ends lost 6 bases and 0 bases respectively, with 12 bases between them. The chain's CDR3 is CASSHSQGSYNSPLHF. The CDR3 coding sequence is TGTGCCAGCAGTCACTCCCAGGGCTCCTATAATTCACCCCTCCACTTT.

As for this clone: Germline is not matched at one junction end, which may reflect a read error. The CDR3: CARRGGARGNTGELFF. CDR3 in DNA: TGTGCCCGCAGGGGGGGTGCGCGGGGGAACACCGGGGAGCTGTTTTTT. The V call is TRBV5-4, the J call TRBJ2-2; D is possibly TRBD1 or TRBD2 (7 bases each). In germline, CDR1 is SGHNT, CDR2 YYREEE (reference sequence). The CDR3 is made up of 16 amino acids.

The chain has TRBV2 and TRBJ1-2, with TRBD1 matching 8 bases. V shed 0 bases and J 2 bases; nucleotides not matched to a gene: 11. The length of the CDR3 is 18 residues. Germline V gene sequence: CDR1 SNHLY, CDR2 FYNNEI. CDR3 bases: TGTGCCAGCAGTGAAGCGTCGACAGGGGCCCCGGGGAACTATGGCTACACCTTC. This codes for CASSEASTGAPGNYGYTF.

V usage is TRBV10-1 and J usage is TRBJ1-5, with 7 bases aligning to TRBD1. With V trimmed by 8 bases and J by 0 bases, 10 bases remained unmatched. The CDR3 runs to 16 residues. Germline CDR1 reads WNHNN; CDR2 reads SYGVQD (reference sequence). CDR3 nucleotides: TGCGCCAGCCTAACACGACAGGGAGATAGCAATCAGCCCCAGCATTTT. Residues: CASLTRQGDSNQPQHF.

V is TRBV6-6 and J is TRBJ2-3; 7 bases line up with TRBD1. Germline V gene lookup returns CDR1 MNHNY and CDR2 SVGAGI (reference sequence). The length of the CDR3 is 14 residues. V lost 2 bases and J lost 3; bases outside the gene matches: 2. CDR3 nucleotide sequence: TGTGCCAGCAGTTACGACAGGGCTACAGATACGCAGTATTTT. This sequence encodes CASSYDRATDTQYF.

This chain connects TRBV6-2 or TRBV6-3 to TRBJ2-7, with 8 bases aligning to TRBD2. With V trimmed by 2 bases and J by 3 bases, 0 bases remained unmatched. Germline V gene lookup returns CDR1 MNHEY and CDR2 SVGEGT. The CDR3 has 13 residues. The DNA of the CDR3 is TGTGCCAGCAGTTACGCGGGGGGCTACGAGCAGTACTTC. Protein sequence: CASSYAGGYEQYF.

Only a few counts were recorded for this clone. The chain's CDR3 is CASSQELAGTGWSDTQYF. CDR3 coding DNA: TGTGCCAGCAGCCAAGAACTTGCAGGGACAGGCTGGTCAGATACGCAGTATTTT. This chain links TRBV3-1 (or the pseudogene TRBV3-2) with TRBJ2-3; 8 nucleotides match TRBD1. The CDR3 loop spans 18 amino acids. The germline gives CDR1 LGHDT, CDR2 YNNKEL (reference sequence). The trim removed 0 bases at V and 4 bases at J, leaving 12 bases unmatched.

This rearrangement joins TRBV27 to TRBJ2-3; tentatively, D is TRBD2 (6 bases). V was clipped by 5 bases and J by 5 bases, with 14 bases between them. The CDR3 runs 14 residues. The germline gives CDR1 MNHEY, CDR2 SMNVEV (reference sequence). The DNA of the CDR3 is TGTGCCAGCAGTCCCCGCGGGGCGGAAGATACGCAGTATTTT. It yields the protein CASSPRGAEDTQYF.

J is TRBJ2-7 and V is TRBV6-4; TRBD1 matches at 12 bases. CDR3 length equals 15 residues. The V segment lost 6 bases and the J segment 0 bases; nucleotides outside the gene matches: 3. Germline CDR1 reads MRHNA; CDR2 reads SNTAGT. The CDR3 sequence is CASSQGQGASYEQYF. The CDR3 DNA follows: TGTGCCAGCAGCCAGGGACAGGGGGCCTCCTACGAGCAGTACTTC.

The rearrangement uses TRBV12-2 and TRBJ1-6; the DNA was not compared with TRBD1, the D call given in the table. TRBV12-2 constitutes a pseudogene. This CDR3 region has 22 residues. The CDR3 sequence is CASRFDQCDRGPGSSYNSPLHF. The CDR3 nucleotides read TGTGCAAGTCGCTTCGACCAATGTGACAGGGGGCCAGGGAGCTCCTATAATTCACCCCTCCACTTT.

In this sample, this clone turned up once. The gene calls are TRBV10-3 and TRBJ2-5; 12 bases fit TRBD2. The CDR3 consists of 17 residues. Germline CDR1 reads ENHRY; CDR2 reads SYGVKD. The ends lost 2 bases at V and 4 bases at J; junction bases unmatched: 8. CDR3 in amino acids: CAISETSSGGGRETQYF. DNA of the CDR3: TGTGCCATCAGTGAGACGTCTAGCGGGGGGGGACGAGAGACCCAGTACTTC.

The table lists this clone with a few counts. J is TRBJ2-6 and V is TRBV9; D may be TRBD1 (6 bases). CDR3 length: 16 residues. V was clipped by 4 bases and J by 4 bases, with 15 bases between them. Germline CDR1 reads SGDLS; CDR2 reads YYNGEE. The DNA for the CDR3 is TGTGCCAGCAGCCCAAAGTTGGGGGCCGGGGCCAACGTCCTGACTTTC. Translating gives CASSPKLGAGANVLTF.

The chain is built from TRBV5-1 and TRBJ1-6; tentative D call: TRBD1 (6 bases). Germline loops: CDR1 SGHRS, CDR2 YFSETQ. V dropped 1 base and J dropped 6 bases, with 8 bases sitting between them. This CDR3 is 14 amino acids long. This CDR3 reads CASSLLQGNSPLHF. DNA of the CDR3: TGCGCCAGCAGCTTGTTACAGGGTAATTCACCCCTCCACTTT.

The rearrangement uses TRBV23-1 and TRBJ2-2, with 7 bases identical to TRBD2. TRBV23-1 falls under the ORF class, with uncertain function. The V segment lost 1 base and the J segment 6 bases; nucleotides outside the gene matches: 17. The CDR3 has 19 residues. CDR3 nucleotide sequence: TGCGCCAGCAGTCAATTTGGGACCCCCTTAGCGGGCCCCTCCGGGGAGCTGTTTTTT. Protein sequence: CASSQFGTPLAGPSGELFF.